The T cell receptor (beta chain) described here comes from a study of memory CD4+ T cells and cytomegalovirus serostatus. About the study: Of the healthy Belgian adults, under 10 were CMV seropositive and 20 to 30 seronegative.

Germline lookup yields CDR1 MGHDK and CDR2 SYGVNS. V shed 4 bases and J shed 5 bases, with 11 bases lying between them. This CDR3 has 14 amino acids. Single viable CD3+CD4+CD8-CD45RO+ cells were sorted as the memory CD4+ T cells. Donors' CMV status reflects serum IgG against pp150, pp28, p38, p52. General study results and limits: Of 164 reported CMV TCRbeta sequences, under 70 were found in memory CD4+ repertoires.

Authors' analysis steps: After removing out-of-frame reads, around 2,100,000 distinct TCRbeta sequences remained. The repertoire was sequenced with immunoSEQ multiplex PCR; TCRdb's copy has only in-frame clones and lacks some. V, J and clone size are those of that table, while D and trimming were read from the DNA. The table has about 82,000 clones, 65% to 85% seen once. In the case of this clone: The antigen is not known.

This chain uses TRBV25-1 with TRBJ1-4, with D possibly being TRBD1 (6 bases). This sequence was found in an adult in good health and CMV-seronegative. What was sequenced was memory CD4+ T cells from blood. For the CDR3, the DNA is TGTGCCAGCAGTGCGACAGGTCGCAATGAAAAACTGTTTTTT. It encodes CASSATGRNEKLFF.